The subject of this entry is one T cell receptor beta chain. The germline V gene has CDR1 MNHEY and CDR2 SMNVEV (reference sequence). The V end lost 8 bases, the J end lost 2 bases, and 21 bases lay between the germline ends. The CDR3 covers 16 residues. TCRdb fed the RT-PCR reads into MiXCR, producing one record per CDR3 protein. The sample lists 650,000 to 800,000 distinct CDR3 sequences; more than 13% were seen once. This receptor was obtained from a female donor in good health, serving as a healthy control. The sample comprised memory CD4+ T cells from blood. The J gene is TRBJ1-1, the V gene TRBV27; the D gene is possibly TRBD1 (6 bases). The CDR3 nucleotides are TGTGCCAGCGGAGTTTCGACAGGCCGCGGTAACACTGAAGCTTTCTTT. Amino acid sequence: CASGVSTGRGNTEAFF.